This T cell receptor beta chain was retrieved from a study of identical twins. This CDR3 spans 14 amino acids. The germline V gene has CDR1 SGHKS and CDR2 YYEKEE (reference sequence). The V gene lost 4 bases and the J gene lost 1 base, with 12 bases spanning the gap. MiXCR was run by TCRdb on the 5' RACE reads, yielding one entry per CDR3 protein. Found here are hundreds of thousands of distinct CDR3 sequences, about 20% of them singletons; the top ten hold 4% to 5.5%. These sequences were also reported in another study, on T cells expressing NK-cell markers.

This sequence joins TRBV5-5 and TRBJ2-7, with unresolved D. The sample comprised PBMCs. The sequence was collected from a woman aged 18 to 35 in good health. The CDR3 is CASSPFSASYEQYF. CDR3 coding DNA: TGTGCCAGCAGCCCCTTCAGCGCGTCCTACGAGCAGTACTTC.